This record covers a single T cell receptor (beta chain). Its antigen is unknown. This specimen comes from a study of memory CD4+ T cells and cytomegalovirus serostatus. Study at large: This sample comes from healthy Belgian adults, about 10 CMV seropositive, roughly 22 seronegative.

Study-level results: Suggested: most of the CMV-linked TCR signature lies in CD4+ memory cells. A US-trained random forest predicted CMV serostatus with median AUC around 0.91.

Germline loops: CDR1 SGHRS, CDR2 YFSETQ. The CDR3 has 16 amino acids. The ends were cut back, 2 bases at V and 0 bases at J, with 13 bases in the middle. Per the original methods: Out-of-frame sequences were removed, leaving roughly 2.1 million distinct TCRbeta sequences. TCRdb's table, derived via immunoSEQ multiplex PCR, lists solely in-frame clones and lacks some. The DNA gave D and trimming, while V, J and clone size come from that table. The data contain just under 40,000 clones, over 65% of them singletons. Single viable CD3+CD4+CD8-CD45RO+ cells were sorted as the memory CD4+ T cells. The TCR was taken from an adult in good health and CMV-seronegative. The sequenced sample was memory CD4+ T cells from blood. This rearrangement joins TRBV5-1 to TRBJ2-3; D gene ambiguous. The CDR3 nucleotides are TGCGCCAGCAGCTTCCGGACGGGTGCTAGCACAGATACGCAGTATTTT. It specifies CASSFRTGASTDTQYF. The whole variable domain, filled in from reference TRBV5-1 and TRBJ2-3, reads KAGVTQTPRYLIKTRGQQVTLSCSPISGHRSVSWYQQTPGQGLQFLFEYFSETQRNKGNFPGRFSGRQFSNSRSEMNVSTLELGDSALYLCASSFRTGASTDTQYFGPGTRLTVL.